The clone carrying this T cell receptor beta chain was seen many times. Its matching antigen is unknown. This specimen comes from a study of glioma-infiltrating T cells. Using RNA template, CDR3s of TCR alpha and beta were amplified with iRepertoire arm-PCR. One-step reverse transcription and amplification started from about 100-400 ng of tissue mRNA or PBMC total RNA. TCRdb re-analysed the multiplex PCR reads in MiXCR, keeping a single row per CDR3 protein. The data hold fewer than 200,000 distinct CDR3 sequences, with around 32% observed a single time. Study results and limitations: Above-expected tissue-blood divergence occurred in all gliomas, most in low-grade ones. CDR3 overlap between tissue and blood was very small.

The CDR3 has 13 residues. Per germline, CDR1 MNHNS and CDR2 SASEGT. Losses at the gene ends were 6 bases for V and 6 bases for J; bases not matched to a gene: 8. The receptor comes from a human donor with low-grade glioma or glioblastoma, undergoing nonglioma brain surgery, or in good health (not recorded which). The sequencing input was glioma tissue, nonneoplastic brain tissue, or PBMCs (not recorded which). V and J are TRBV6-1 and TRBJ2-7; 7 nucleotides line up with TRBD1. As DNA, the CDR3 is TGTGCCAGCAGATCCGACAGGGTGGGCGAGCAGTACTTC. It specifies CASRSDRVGEQYF.